This T cell receptor (beta chain) was recovered during a study of blood T cell repertoires in COVID-19. Study summary: Both acute and convalescent COVID-19 samples were obtained from the United States, Italy and Spain. Sources were T cells, B-cell-depleted T cells, or PBMCs; the material itself was cDNA or gDNA.

Germline assignment: CDR1 KGHSH and CDR2 LQKENI. CDR3 length: 14 amino acids. V was shortened by 6 bases and J by 1 base, with 9 bases between the two germline ends. Sequencing was performed with immunoSEQ multiplex PCR; in TCRdb, only in-frame clones are kept and a portion is missing. The sample yields 95,000 to 150,000 clones, about 78% seen once. Sequences were obtained from peripheral blood. The V gene is TRBV18, the J gene TRBJ1-4; TRBD1 might be the D (6 bases). This clonotype originated in a man aged 70-80 years with acute or convalescent COVID-19. CDR3 protein: CASSPDRTNEKLFF. In DNA, the CDR3 is TGTGCCAGCTCGCCGGACAGAACTAATGAAAAACTGTTTTTT.